The sequence of this T cell receptor beta chain was determined in a study of CD8 T cells in Susac syndrome. Study-wide points: In its TCR sequencing and HLA analysis, the study acknowledged that the number of individuals was relatively small.

Worth noting for this clonotype: What it binds is not known.

CD8+ and CD4+ T cells circulating in blood were sequenced for TCR beta. TEMRA cells underwent FACS enrichment and CD8+ and CD4+ T cells underwent negative isolation. Roughly 0.45 to 1 ug RNA was reverse transcribed with random hexamers. By means of immunoSEQ multiplex PCR, TCR beta CDR3 spanning 54 Vbeta and 13 Jbeta underwent amplification. A single record per CDR3 protein comes from TCRdb applying MiXCR to the immunoSEQ multiplex PCR reads. In the table there are some 190,000 distinct CDR3 sequences, roughly 95% of which are singletons. Material for sequencing was CD4+ T cells from PBMCs. The receptor was derived from a human donor in good health.

The CDR3 coding sequence is TGTGCCAGCAAGCGCCTAGTCTATGGCTACACCTTC. Protein: CASKRLVYGYTF. This chain links TRBV2 with TRBJ1-2; no reliable D call. Germline loops: CDR1 SNHLY, CDR2 FYNNEI. This CDR3 is 12 amino acids long. V lost 7 bases to trimming and J lost 4 bases, with 10 bases between them.